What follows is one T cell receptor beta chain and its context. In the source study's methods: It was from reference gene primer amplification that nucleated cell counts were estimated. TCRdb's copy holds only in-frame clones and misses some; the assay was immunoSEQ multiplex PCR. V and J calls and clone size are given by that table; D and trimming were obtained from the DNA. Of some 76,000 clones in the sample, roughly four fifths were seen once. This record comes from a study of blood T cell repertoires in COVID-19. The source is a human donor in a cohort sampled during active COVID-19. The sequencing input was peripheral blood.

The CDR3 DNA sequence: TGTGCCAGCAAACCGGGAAACTATGGCTACACCTTC. Amino acids: CASKPGNYGYTF. The genes are TRBV2 and TRBJ1-2; D gene ambiguous. Germline-derived CDR1 and CDR2 are SNHLY and FYNNEI. The CDR3 totals 12 residues. Trimming took off 7 bases at V and 2 bases at J, with 8 bases between the two ends.